The 13 T cell receptor beta chains below all came from one sample that was sequenced in a study of spatial heterogeneity in lung cancer. Overall study results and limits: Tracking of tumor mutation counts was seen in expanded intratumoral alpha and beta TCR counts.

The time point was: sample taken at primary tumor resection. The antigens for these receptors are not known. TCRdb called the 5' RACE reads again in MiXCR, with one record for every CDR3 protein. The sample yields 100,000 or so distinct CDR3 sequences, approximately 4% seen once. This specimen consisted of lung tumor tissue, obtained at surgery. Receptors were obtained from a male donor with early-stage non-small cell lung cancer.

This clonotype was seen ten or more times. The V gene is TRBV27, the J gene TRBJ2-3, with 9 nucleotides matching TRBD1. The CDR3 is made up of 14 amino acids. The germline V gene encodes CDR1 MNHEY and CDR2 SMNVEV (reference sequence). With 6 bases clipped from V and 4 bases from J, the junction kept 5 bases outside the gene matches. This chain's CDR3 is CASSNTGGSDTQYF. The CDR3 coding sequence is TGTGCCAGCAGCAATACAGGGGGCTCAGATACGCAGTATTTT.

The rearrangement joins TRBV3-1 to TRBJ1-6; TRBD1 matches 7 bases. The CDR3 length is 12 residues. Trimming removed 6 bases from V and 11 bases from J; junction bases left unmatched: 4. Germline V gene sequence: CDR1 LGHDT, CDR2 YNNKEL (reference sequence). In nucleotides, the CDR3 is TGTGCCAGCAGTGAACAGGGGCCACCCCTCCACTTT. This translates into CASSEQGPPLHF. The full variable domain, its missing parts supplied by reference TRBV3-1 and TRBJ1-6, is DTAVSQTPKYLVTQMGNDKSIKCEQNLGHDTMYWYKQDSKKFLKIMFSYNNKELIINETVPNRFSPKSPDKAHLNLHINSLELGDSAVYFCASSEQGPPLHFGNGTRLTVT.

This clonotype appeared a few times. This chain links TRBV6-1 with TRBJ2-1; TRBD2 aligns across 9 bases. Germline CDR1 and CDR2: MNHNS and SASEGT. The ends lost 2 bases at V and 5 bases at J; junction bases unmatched: 4. The CDR3 is 15 residues long. The CDR3 loop is CASSESASGDNEQFF. The CDR3 region has the DNA TGTGCCAGCAGTGAATCGGCTAGCGGGGACAATGAGCAGTTCTTC.

This clonotype occurred once. A single base separates this from a much larger clone, so it may be a read error. This chain connects TRBV4-1 to TRBJ1-1; D possibly corresponds to TRBD1 (5 bases). CDR3 length: 19 amino acids. In germline, CDR1 is MGHRA, CDR2 YSYEKL. V shed 3 bases and J shed 0 bases, with 23 bases lying between them. The CDR3 reads CASSQYAGTDGAMNTEAFF. The CDR3 region has the DNA TGCGCCAGCAGCCAGTACGCAGGGACCGATGGAGCCATGAACACTGAAGCTTTCTTT.

V is TRBV3-1 and J is TRBJ1-4; a possible D gene is TRBD1 (5 bases). This CDR3 has 15 amino acids. CDR1 is LGHDT, CDR2 YNNKEL, per germline (reference sequence). V lost 1 base and J lost 8, with 14 bases in between. The CDR3 sequence: CASSQGNGPGEKLFF. The CDR3 coding sequence is TGTGCCAGCAGCCAAGGGAACGGCCCAGGGGAAAAACTGTTTTTT.

This clonotype was seen many times. This chain links TRBV20-1 with TRBJ1-1; TRBD1 is a possible D gene (5 bases). The V gene lost 5 bases and the J gene lost 1 base, with 11 bases spanning the gap. The CDR3 contains 13 residues. From germline, CDR1 is DFQATT and CDR2 SNEGSKA (reference sequence). This CDR3 reads CSAGDGQNTEAFF. CDR3 nucleotides: TGCAGTGCTGGGGACGGACAGAACACTGAAGCTTTCTTT.

The sample holds many counts of this clonotype. V is TRBV6-5 and J is TRBJ2-5; D remains unclear. The V gene's germline CDR1 is MNHEY and CDR2 SVGAGI. Trimming shortened V by 2 bases and J by 1 base, and 5 bases separated the two germline ends. CDR3 length: 13 residues. CDR3 nucleotides: TGTGCCAGCAGTTACGGGCTCCAAGAGACCCAGTACTTC. Translation gives CASSYGLQETQYF.

The sample holds many counts of this clonotype. The chain couples TRBV7-2 to TRBJ2-1; 9 bases are shared with TRBD2. Germline V gene data show CDR1 as SGHTA and CDR2 as FQGNSA. The junction had 11 bases not matched to a gene; V was cut back by 2 bases and J by 12 bases. This CDR3 contains 15 residues. The CDR3 loop reads CASSLFPSGMMGQFF. In DNA form, the CDR3 reads TGTGCCAGCAGCTTATTCCCTAGCGGGATGATGGGGCAGTTCTTC.

This clonotype was picked up many times. The rearrangement joins TRBV20-1 to TRBJ2-6; 8 bases match TRBD1. The germline CDR1 and CDR2 sequences are DFQATT and SNEGSKA (reference sequence). The trim removed 5 bases at V and 0 bases at J, leaving 9 bases unmatched. This CDR3 has 17 residues. The CDR3 reads CSAAAGTGNSGANVLTF. DNA for the CDR3: TGCAGTGCTGCCGCCGGGACAGGCAACTCTGGGGCCAACGTCCTGACTTTC.

In this sample, this clonotype turned up a few times. This chain links TRBV7-7 with TRBJ1-2, with 12 nucleotides matching TRBD1. The CDR3 is 16 residues long. Germline V gene sequence: CDR1 SSHAT, CDR2 FNYEAQ (reference sequence). After removal of 5 bases from V and 4 bases from J, the junction contained 8 bases not matched to a gene. In DNA form, the CDR3 reads TGTGCCAGCAGCCCGGGGACAGGGGGCTTCGTCTATGGCTACACCTTC. It is translated as CASSPGTGGFVYGYTF.

The rearrangement joins TRBV28 to TRBJ2-5; D is uncertain. This CDR3 spans 17 amino acids. Germline V gives CDR1 MDHEN, CDR2 SYDVKM. V dropped 2 bases and J dropped 0 bases, with 16 bases sitting between them. CDR3 nucleotide sequence: TGTGCCAGCAGTTTACTCCTCCCAGCACTCCACCAAGAGACCCAGTACTTC. It is translated as CASSLLLPALHQETQYF.

Concerning this clonotype: This may be a read error, as it is one base from a much larger clone. The CDR3 DNA follows: TGTGCCAGCAGCTCCTGGGAATCATACAATGAGCAGTTCTTC. Its protein product is CASSSWESYNEQFF. The chain combines TRBV9 with TRBJ2-1; no clear D gene. Germline-derived CDR1 and CDR2 are SGDLS and YYNGEE. V lost 4 bases to trimming and J lost 4 bases, with 12 bases between them. The CDR3 contains 14 residues.

The chain links TRBV20-1 to TRBJ2-7; TRBD1 agrees at 9 bases. V trimming: 0 bases; J trimming: 6 bases; junction bases outside the gene matches: 12. The CDR3 totals 16 residues. The germline CDR1 and CDR2 sequences are DFQATT and SNEGSKA (reference sequence). As DNA, the CDR3 is TGCAGTGCTAGAGATCGGTTCCGGGACAGGGTGGGCGAGCAGTACTTC. It encodes CSARDRFRDRVGEQYF.